The T cell receptor (beta chain) under discussion was sequenced for a study of Ad26.COV2.S vaccination and SARS-CoV-2 variants. Points from the study as a whole: Whether participants received vaccine or placebo, their non-spike TCR breadth was similar.

Sequencing was performed with immunoSEQ multiplex PCR; in TCRdb, only in-frame clones are kept and a portion is missing. The sample has some 500,000 clones, 85% to 90% seen once; the top ten hold approximately 2.5%. In regard to this clone: Antigen specificity is unknown.

The germline V gene encodes CDR1 SNHLY and CDR2 FYNNEI. CDR3 length: 15 residues. With 6 bases removed from V and 5 bases from J, the gap between germline ends came to 17 bases. Treatment denoted: approximately 18 received Ad26.COV2.S at low or high dose, single or two shots; a few received placebo; per-sample allocation not given. Collection of samples fell on day 63 after the first vaccine or placebo injection. The chain recombines TRBV2 with TRBJ1-5; D perhaps matches TRBD1 (5 bases). The clonotype originates from a person between 18 and 65 years old who received the Ad26.COV2.S COVID-19 vaccine or a placebo. Sequenced here: peripheral blood, sampled in a trial of Ad26.COV2.S vaccine versus placebo. CDR3 in DNA: TGTGCCAGCAGAGCTTTCCGGGACGGTGATCAGCCCCAGCATTTT. Translated, it gives CASRAFRDGDQPQHF.